A selection of T cell receptor beta chains follows, all from one sample in a study of blood T cells in healthy people across ages. TCRdb ran MiXCR on the 5' RACE reads and lists one entry per CDR3 protein. Found here are some 1.6 million distinct CDR3 sequences, around 35% of them singletons; the top ten hold approximately 11%. Sequences were obtained from blood. The receptors derive from a young woman in good health. The CDR3 runs from the conserved cysteine through the conserved F or W. D genes are given only for firm matches. Only some rows state a clone size, as once, few, many or a class for expanded clones.

d_call,clone_size,v_call,j_call,cdr3_nt,cdr3_aa
TRBD2,few,TRBV20-1,TRBJ2-3,TGCAGTGCTAGAGAATTAGGGACTAGAGACACAGATACGCAGTATTTT,CSARELGTRDTDTQYF
.,.,TRBV24-1,TRBJ2-5,TGTGCCACCAGTCTACGGGACCAAGAGACCCAGTACTTC,CATSLRDQETQYF
.,few,TRBV20-1,TRBJ2-3,TGCAGTGCTAGAGTCATTGCCACAGATACGCAGTATTTT,CSARVIATDTQYF
.,few,TRBV3-1,TRBJ1-1,TGTGCCAGCAGCCAAGATCACCAGAGCAGGGCTTTCTTT,CASSQDHQSRAFF
TRBD1,.,TRBV5-1,TRBJ2-3,TGCGCCAGCAGCCCGGGGGACAGGGGCAGCACAGATACGCAGTATTTT,CASSPGDRGSTDTQYF
TRBD1,.,TRBV6-6,TRBJ2-1,TGTGCCAGCAGGCTTCTTACAGGGGGCGCAGTCAATGAGCAGTTCTTC,CASRLLTGGAVNEQFF
.,.,TRBV4-2,TRBJ1-1,TGTGCCAGCAGCCAAGGCCCAGGGGTGAGCGACACTGAAGCTTTCTTT,CASSQGPGVSDTEAFF
TRBD1,.,TRBV15,TRBJ2-1,TGTGCCATCAAGGACAGGGGCTCCTACAATGAGCAGTTCTTC,CAIKDRGSYNEQFF
.,.,TRBV5-1,TRBJ2-3,TGCGCCAGCAGCTTGGGGAGCTTAACTCACACAGATACGCAGTATTTT,CASSLGSLTHTDTQYF
.,.,TRBV12-3/TRBV12-4,TRBJ2-3,TGTGCCAGCAGTTCTAAGGGCTCTTTCACAGATACGCAGTATTTT,CASSSKGSFTDTQYF
TRBD2,few,TRBV13,TRBJ2-2,TGTGCCAGCAGTTATACTAGCGGGGGTTCCACCGGGGAGCTGTTTTTT,CASSYTSGGSTGELFF
.,.,TRBV28,TRBJ2-7,TGTGCCAGCAGTTTGGACAGTGCCTACGAGCAGTACTTC,CASSLDSAYEQYF
.,few,TRBV18,TRBJ2-3,TGTGCCAGCTCACCCTGGAGGGGTACAGATACGCAGTATTTT,CASSPWRGTDTQYF
.,.,TRBV7-6,TRBJ2-7,TGTGCCAGCAGCCCTGGGCAGGTGACCTCCGAGCAGTACTTC,CASSPGQVTSEQYF
.,few,TRBV21-1,TRBJ2-7,TGTGCCAGCAGCAAATTTTGCCGAGGGACTAGCGGGAGTTACGAGCAGTACTTC,CASSKFCRGTSGSYEQYF
.,.,TRBV20-1,TRBJ2-5,TGCAGTGCTAGAGAACCTGACCTCAGGGAGACCCAGTACTTC,CSAREPDLRETQYF
.,.,TRBV7-2,TRBJ1-4,TGTGCCAGCAGGGACCCTGGTGAAAAACTGTTTTTT,CASRDPGEKLFF
TRBD1,.,TRBV29-1,TRBJ1-2,TGCAGCGTCCCGTACAGGGGGCGCAACTATGACTACACCTTC,CSVPYRGRNYDYTF
TRBD1,.,TRBV5-8,TRBJ2-3,TGTGCCAGCAGCTTGGGCCTACAGGGGATCCGCACAGATACGCAGTATTTT,CASSLGLQGIRTDTQYF
.,.,TRBV6-5,TRBJ1-2,TGTGCCAGCAGTTACTCGGAGGGGTCGGAGGGCTACACCTTC,CASSYSEGSEGYTF
TRBD2,once,TRBV5-1,TRBJ2-5,TGCGCCAGCAGCTTGGAGGTGGGACTATATGACAATGAGCAGTACTTC,CASSLEVGLYDNEQYF
.,.,TRBV20-1,TRBJ1-2,TGCAGTGCTAGCCTAGGGGGAACCTACTATGGCTACACCTTC,CSASLGGTYYGYTF
.,few,TRBV6-1,TRBJ2-3,TGTGCCAGCAGCCGCCGGGGGTTCACAGATACGCAGTATTTT,CASSRRGFTDTQYF
.,.,TRBV3-1,TRBJ2-5,TGTGCCAGCAGCCCTGGCCACGGGGCGGGCCTCCAAGAGACCCAGTACTTC,CASSPGHGAGLQETQYF
TRBD1,many,TRBV11-2,TRBJ2-3,TGTGCCAGCAGTTTTAGACAGGGGCCAGATACGCAGTATTTT,CASSFRQGPDTQYF
TRBD1,few,TRBV7-2,TRBJ1-5,TGTGCCAGCAGCCGGGACAGGACATATCAGCCCCAGCATTTT,CASSRDRTYQPQHF
TRBD2,once,TRBV25-1,TRBJ2-3,TGTGCCAGCAGGGGGGGGGTAATAGATACGCAGTATTTT,CASRGGVIDTQYF
TRBD2,once,TRBV5-1,TRBJ2-1,TGCGCCGGCAGTTCTAGCGGGGGCTACAATGAGCAGTTCTTC,CAGSSSGGYNEQFF
TRBD2,many,TRBV29-1,TRBJ2-3,TGCAGTATTTCCCGTGGGGGGGCAGATACGCAGTATTTT,CSISRGGADTQYF
.,.,TRBV5-1,TRBJ1-4,TGCGCCAGCAGCTCCGGGACTAAAGGAGGTGAAAAACTGTTTTTT,CASSSGTKGGEKLFF
TRBD1,.,TRBV6-1,TRBJ2-3,TGTGCCAGCAGAGCCACAGGGGGCAAAGATACGCAGTATTTT,CASRATGGKDTQYF
TRBD2,few,TRBV20-1,TRBJ2-1,TGCAGTGCTAGAGGTTTACAGATTAGCGGGGGTGACAATGAGCAGTTCTTC,CSARGLQISGGDNEQFF
.,.,TRBV20-1,TRBJ1-5,TGCAGTGCTAGACCACCACGGGGGGAAGTCCAGCCCCAGCATTTT,CSARPPRGEVQPQHF
.,.,TRBV7-6,TRBJ2-1,TGTGCCAGCAGCTTAGGGTCCTCTATTAGGGTATCCTACAATGAGCAGTTCTTC,CASSLGSSIRVSYNEQFF
.,.,TRBV3-1,TRBJ2-1,TGTGCCAGCAGCCAAGAGAGAGCGAAGCAGTTCTTC,CASSQERAKQFF
TRBD2,.,TRBV5-4,TRBJ2-3,TGTGCCAGCAGCTTGTGGGGCTATAGCGGGAGTAATGCAGATACGCAGTATTTT,CASSLWGYSGSNADTQYF
.,.,TRBV2,TRBJ2-7,TGTGCCAGCTCCCCAGGGAATAGGGTGAGTGACGAGCAGTACTTC,CASSPGNRVSDEQYF
.,.,TRBV7-2,TRBJ1-4,TGTGCCAGCAGCTTAGTCTTTGCAACTAATGAAAAACTGTTTTTT,CASSLVFATNEKLFF
.,few,TRBV27,TRBJ2-1,TGTGCCAGCAGTTATAACCAGGGGGGGCCATACAATGAGCAGTTCTTC,CASSYNQGGPYNEQFF